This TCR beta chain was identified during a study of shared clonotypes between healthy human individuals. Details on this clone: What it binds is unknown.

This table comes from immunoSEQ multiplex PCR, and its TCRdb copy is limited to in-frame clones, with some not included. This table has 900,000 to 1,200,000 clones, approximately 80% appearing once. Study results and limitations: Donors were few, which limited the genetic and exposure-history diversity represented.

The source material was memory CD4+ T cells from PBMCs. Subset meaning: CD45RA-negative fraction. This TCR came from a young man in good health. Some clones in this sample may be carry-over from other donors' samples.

As DNA, the CDR3 is TGCGCCAGCGGGGGACAGGGGGTTTCAGAGACCCAGTACTTC. Translating gives CASGGQGVSETQYF. The chain joins TRBV5-1 to TRBJ2-5; 11 nucleotides agree with TRBD1. The CDR3 spans 14 residues. With 7 bases clipped from V and 4 bases from J, the junction kept 6 bases outside the gene matches. Germline lookup yields CDR1 SGHRS and CDR2 YFSETQ.